Following are 17 T cell receptor beta chains from one sample sequenced in a study of early T cells in non-severe SARS-CoV-2 infection. MiXCR was run by TCRdb on the 5' RACE reads, yielding one entry per CDR3 protein. Counted here are roughly 32,000 distinct CDR3 sequences, 6% to 7% occurring once; the ten biggest clones make up around 7%. Sequencing was done on a sample of whole blood. These receptors were obtained from an adult who was a healthcare worker with PCR-confirmed SARS-CoV-2 infection or an uninfected control (not recorded which).

This clonotype was detected a few times. The V call is TRBV20-1, the J call TRBJ2-2, with TRBD2 matching over 9 bases. Germline lookup yields CDR1 DFQATT and CDR2 SNEGSKA (reference sequence). The CDR3 covers 15 residues. J was trimmed by 7 bases and V by 6 bases; bases with no gene match: 12. CDR3: CSAWRASGADGELFF. The CDR3 nucleotides read TGCAGTGCCTGGCGCGCTAGCGGGGCGGACGGGGAGCTGTTTTTT.

The J gene is TRBJ2-2, the V gene TRBV20-1; D tentatively reads TRBD1 or TRBD2 (5 bases each). V shed 1 base and J shed 7 bases, with 10 bases lying between them. Germline CDR1 reads DFQATT; CDR2 reads SNEGSKA (reference sequence). The length of the CDR3 is 13 residues. The CDR3 DNA is TGCAGTGCTAGAGCCCAGGGAGACGGGGAGCTGTTTTTT. It encodes CSARAQGDGELFF.

This clonotype was observed a handful of times. The V and J genes are TRBV6-4 and TRBJ2-3, with D unclear. Germline-derived CDR1 and CDR2 are MRHNA and SNTAGT. Trimming left V 2 bases short and J 4 bases short, with 10 bases between. This CDR3 has 14 residues. The CDR3 loop is CASSDDSEADTQYF. The CDR3 DNA sequence: TGTGCCAGCAGTGACGATAGTGAGGCAGATACGCAGTATTTT.

The chain recombines TRBV2 with TRBJ1-5; maybe TRBD1 (5 bases). In germline, CDR1 is SNHLY, CDR2 FYNNEI. The CDR3 totals 14 residues. V lost 5 bases and J 4 bases, leaving 12 bases between the germline ends. The CDR3 sequence: CASSPREANQPQHF. The CDR3 DNA sequence: TGTGCCAGCAGTCCCAGGGAGGCGAATCAGCCCCAGCATTTT.

This clonotype was observed many times. The J gene is TRBJ2-3, the V gene TRBV24-1; TRBD1 matches at 11 bases. CDR1 is KGHDR, CDR2 SFDVKD, per germline. The CDR3 covers 13 residues. V lost 10 bases and J lost 3; bases outside the gene matches: 2. The CDR3 DNA reads as TGTGCCACAGGACAGGGGGCAACAGATACGCAGTATTTT. It encodes CATGQGATDTQYF.

This clonotype showed up many times. CDR3 in amino acids: CASSLKGPNQPQHF. The CDR3 coding sequence is TGTGCCAGCAGCTTAAAGGGTCCCAATCAGCCCCAGCATTTT. This rearrangement joins TRBV7-9 to TRBJ1-5; D uncertain. Germline CDR1 SEHNR, CDR2 FQNEAQ (reference sequence). Trimming stripped 2 bases from V and 3 bases from J, with 8 bases between. The CDR3 runs to 14 residues.

This sequence joins TRBV11-3 and TRBJ2-2; either TRBD1 or TRBD2 may fit D (5 bases each). CDR1 is SGHNT, CDR2 YENEEA, per germline. The ends were cut back, 5 bases at V and 7 bases at J, with 17 bases in the middle. CDR3 size: 15 residues. CDR3 nucleotide sequence: TGTGCCAGCAGCCAAGAAGGGACCCCGAACGGGGAGCTGTTTTTT. Protein: CASSQEGTPNGELFF.

This clonotype was seen many times. The chain carries TRBV20-1 and TRBJ2-2; D gene uncertain. CDR3 length equals 13 residues. The V gene lost 1 base and the J gene lost 3 bases, with 6 bases spanning the gap. The V gene's germline CDR1 is DFQATT and CDR2 SNEGSKA (reference sequence). As DNA, the CDR3 is TGCAGTGCTAGAGGGCTAGACACCGGGGAGCTGTTTTTT. Translation: CSARGLDTGELFF.

This clonotype has more than one count but fewer than ten. The rearrangement uses TRBV5-4 and TRBJ1-4; D uncertain. Germline V lookup: CDR1 SGHNT, CDR2 YYREEE (reference sequence). This CDR3 contains 18 residues. The V end lost 1 base, the J end lost 0 bases, and 16 bases lay between the germline ends. The CDR3 DNA reads as TGTGCCAGCAGCTTGTCCTGGCCCACGAGAGCAACTAATGAAAAACTGTTTTTT. Translated, it gives CASSLSWPTRATNEKLFF.

This clonotype was observed many times. The J gene is TRBJ2-7, the V gene TRBV7-2, with TRBD2 as a possible D gene (5 bases). The germline CDR1 and CDR2 sequences are SGHTA and FQGNSA. The CDR3 has 13 residues. V was pared by 5 bases and J by 0 bases, with 8 bases between. DNA for the CDR3: TGTGCCAGCAGCCGAGGACTCTCCTACGAGCAGTACTTC. Translated, it gives CASSRGLSYEQYF.

The rearrangement joins TRBV3-1 to TRBJ2-1; TRBD2 matches 12 bases. The germline V gene has CDR1 LGHDT and CDR2 YNNKEL (reference sequence). This CDR3 has 18 amino acids. J was trimmed by 1 base and V by 1 base; bases with no gene match: 5. CDR3 region: CASSQGLAGGPSYNEQFF. The CDR3 nucleotides are TGTGCCAGCAGCCAAGGGCTAGCGGGGGGGCCTTCCTACAATGAGCAGTTCTTC.

This clonotype was observed a few times. This chain joins TRBV7-9 and TRBJ2-4; D perhaps matches TRBD1 (5 bases). There are 15 residues in the CDR3. The V end lost 3 bases, the J end lost 0 bases, and 9 bases lay between the germline ends. The germline gives CDR1 SEHNR, CDR2 FQNEAQ (reference sequence). This CDR3 reads CASSFDSLAKNIQYF. In DNA form, the CDR3 reads TGTGCCAGCAGCTTTGACAGCCTAGCCAAAAACATTCAGTACTTC.

About this clonotype: Relative to the germline gene, one junction end is altered; a read error may explain this. The genes are TRBV7-2 and TRBJ2-2, with TRBD1 matching 7 bases. The CDR3 is made up of 14 amino acids. Per germline, CDR1 SGHTA and CDR2 FQGNSA. The CDR3 region is CDSSLGQYTGELFF. The CDR3 DNA sequence: TGTGACAGCAGCCTGGGACAGTACACCGGGGAGCTGTTTTTT.

Ten or more counts support this clonotype. V usage is TRBV7-9 and J usage is TRBJ1-4, with 12 nucleotides matching TRBD1. The CDR3 length is 16 residues. Germline CDR1 SEHNR, CDR2 FQNEAQ (reference sequence). J was trimmed by 3 bases and V by 5 bases; bases with no gene match: 4. The CDR3 DNA sequence: TGTGCCAGCAGCCCTGGGGACAGGGGGCCTAATGAAAAACTGTTTTTT. Translating gives CASSPGDRGPNEKLFF.

This clonotype was detected many times. The chain is built from TRBV20-1 and TRBJ1-6; possibly TRBD1 for D (5 bases). Looked up from germline, CDR1 is DFQATT and CDR2 is SNEGSKA (reference sequence). Trimming took 0 bases from V and 0 from J, leaving 9 bases between them. The CDR3 contains 16 residues. The CDR3 nucleotides read TGCAGTGCTAGAGATCGGGGGAGCTCCTATAATTCACCCCTCCACTTT. It codes for CSARDRGSSYNSPLHF.

This clonotype has just a few counts. The chain links TRBV20-1 to TRBJ2-3; a weak D match, TRBD1 (6 bases). The CDR3 loop spans 14 amino acids. The V gene lost 0 bases and the J gene lost 1 base, with 8 bases spanning the gap. The germline V gene encodes CDR1 DFQATT and CDR2 SNEGSKA (reference sequence). DNA for the CDR3: TGCAGTGCTAGAGACCCAGGGGGCACAGATACGCAGTATTTT. Translating it yields CSARDPGGTDTQYF.

There are many counts of this clonotype. The CDR3 DNA sequence: TGTGCCAGCAGTGAGGCCGGGACAGGGGTCTACGAGCAGTACTTC. Translating it yields CASSEAGTGVYEQYF. The rearrangement uses TRBV28 and TRBJ2-7; TRBD1 matches 10 bases. Germline assignment: CDR1 MDHEN and CDR2 SYDVKM. V shed 5 bases, J shed 3 bases, and the junction held 7 bases outside the gene matches. This CDR3 has 15 residues.